Presented here are 30 T cell receptor beta chains from one specimen sequenced in a study of T cell responses to AZD1222 COVID-19 vaccine. TCRdb's copy holds only in-frame clones and misses some; the assay was immunoSEQ multiplex PCR. The data show 99,000 or so clones, 70% to 90% seen once. The source was peripheral blood, collected on day 0 of AZD1222 vaccination. Receptor source: an adult in good health.

This chain uses TRBV4-3 with TRBJ1-1; tentatively, D is TRBD1 (5 bases). This CDR3 is 15 amino acids long. V gave up 0 bases and J gave up 1 base, with 9 bases separating them. Germline-derived CDR1 and CDR2 are LGHNA and YSLEER. This chain's CDR3 is CASSQDRGPNTEAFF. The CDR3, as DNA: TGCGCCAGCAGCCAAGATAGGGGCCCGAACACTGAAGCTTTCTTT.

The chain employs TRBV9 and TRBJ1-2; 7 positions match TRBD1. The CDR3 has 14 amino acids. Germline V lookup: CDR1 SGDLS, CDR2 YYNGEE. The J segment lost 0 bases and the V segment lost 1 base, leaving 0 bases of the junction unmatched. Here the CDR3 reads CASSVQGANYGYTF. In nucleotides, the CDR3 is TGTGCCAGCAGCGTACAGGGGGCTAACTATGGCTACACCTTC.

This chain uses TRBV6-5 with TRBJ1-2; maybe TRBD1 (6 bases). CDR1 and CDR2 (germline): MNHEY, SVGAGI. The CDR3 spans 14 residues. Trimming stripped 0 bases from V and 7 bases from J, with 12 bases between. For the CDR3, the DNA is TGTGCCAGCAGTTACTCGAGGGGGGGCGGTGGCTACACCTTC. Translating gives CASSYSRGGGGYTF.

The rearrangement uses TRBV30 and TRBJ1-6; no reliable D call. Trimming cost V 0 bases and J 7 bases, with 4 bases left between them. Germline loops: CDR1 GTSNPN, CDR2 SVGIG (reference sequence). The CDR3 has 12 residues. CDR3 bases: TGTGCCTGGAGTGTACAGAATTCACCCCTCCACTTT. Protein sequence: CAWSVQNSPLHF.

This chain connects TRBV28 to TRBJ2-3; 7 bases agree with TRBD2. The V and J ends lost 8 bases and 2 bases, in that order; junction bases with no gene match: 7. Germline CDR1 is MDHEN and CDR2 is SYDVKM. The CDR3 covers 14 residues. CDR3 amino acids: CASVPAGYTDTQYF. Written as DNA, the CDR3 is TGTGCCAGCGTACCAGCGGGATACACAGATACGCAGTATTTT.

J is TRBJ1-4 and V is TRBV23-1; possible D gene TRBD1, 5 bases. TRBV23-1 is an open reading frame, and its role is uncertain. The length of the CDR3 is 16 residues. Deletions cut 4 bases from V and 4 bases from J, with 16 bases between. The DNA of the CDR3 is TGCGCCAGCAGTCCGGCGGGACGAGGGTTTAATGAAAAACTGTTTTTT. It codes for CASSPAGRGFNEKLFF.

The chain links TRBV6-5 to TRBJ2-5, with D possibly TRBD1 on 5 matching bases. This CDR3 comprises 14 residues. The ends were cut back, 4 bases at V and 5 bases at J, with 14 bases in the middle. Germline CDR1 is MNHEY and CDR2 is SVGAGI. The CDR3 DNA is TGTGCCAGCAGTTCCCCGGCCTCAGGGGAGACCCAGTACTTC. Amino acids: CASSSPASGETQYF.

This chain links TRBV19 with TRBJ1-1; TRBD1 matches 7 bases. The CDR3 has 13 residues. Germline values: CDR1 LNHDA, CDR2 SQIVND (reference sequence). V lost 7 bases to trimming and J lost 4 bases; unmatched junction nucleotides: 6. Written as DNA, the CDR3 is TGTGCCAGTACCCCGACAGGGACCACTGAAGCTTTCTTT. This codes for CASTPTGTTEAFF.

The genes are TRBV2 and TRBJ1-1; possibly TRBD1 for D (5 bases). The V gene's germline CDR1 is SNHLY and CDR2 FYNNEI. The CDR3 covers 13 residues. Trimming cost V 4 bases and J 6 bases, with 12 bases left between them. CDR3 loop: CASSGGGSAEAFF. DNA of the CDR3: TGTGCCAGCAGTGGGGGCGGGTCCGCTGAAGCTTTCTTT.

The chain employs TRBV4-2 and TRBJ1-6; D is possibly TRBD1 (5 bases). Germline CDR1 reads LGHNA; CDR2 reads YNFKEQ. The length of the CDR3 is 15 residues. The V end was cut by 4 bases, the J end by 5 bases, with 12 bases between. The CDR3 here is CASSPRDVDNSPLHF. CDR3 nucleotide sequence: TGTGCCAGCAGCCCTCGGGACGTCGATAATTCACCCCTCCACTTT.

The chain uses TRBV29-1 and TRBJ2-7, with 11 bases that match TRBD2. The ends lost 5 bases at V and 2 bases at J; junction bases unmatched: 2. CDR3 length: 13 residues. The germline gives CDR1 SQVTM, CDR2 ANQGSEA. CDR3 coding DNA: TGCAGCGTTAGACTAGCGGGACCCTACGAGCAGTACTTC. It yields the protein CSVRLAGPYEQYF.

This clone occurred many times. The chain carries TRBV2 and TRBJ2-1; D is perhaps TRBD2 (5 bases). Trimming removed 5 bases from V and 6 bases from J, with 14 bases in between. This CDR3 has 14 amino acids. Germline V gene data show CDR1 as SNHLY and CDR2 as FYNNEI. CDR3 sequence reads: CASSLGQAGNEQFF. DNA of the CDR3: TGTGCCAGCAGTTTGGGCCAGGCGGGCAATGAGCAGTTCTTC.

CDR3 nucleotide sequence: TGTGCCAGCAGCGACGGTCTGGATGGCTACACCTTC. Residues: CASSDGLDGYTF. V usage is TRBV7-9 and J usage is TRBJ1-2; D gene uncertain. Trimming removed 5 bases from V and 6 bases from J, with 10 bases in between. Per germline, CDR1 SEHNR and CDR2 FQNEAQ (reference sequence). CDR3 size: 12 residues. The variable domain in full, completed from reference TRBV7-9 and TRBJ1-2, reads DTGVSQNPRHKITKRGQNVTFRCDPISEHNRLYWYRQTLGQGPEFLTYFQNEAQLEKSRLLSDRFSAERPKGSFSTLEIQRTEQGDSAMYLCASSDGLDGYTFGSGTRLTVV.

This clone was picked up a small number of times. The chain employs TRBV6-6 and TRBJ2-7, with 7 bases lining up with TRBD2. The CDR3 covers 15 residues. Germline V gene data show CDR1 as MNHNY and CDR2 as SVGAGI (reference sequence). Losses at the gene ends were 8 bases for V and 3 bases for J; bases not matched to a gene: 13. CDR3 in amino acids: CASAGTVGGVYEQYV. The CDR3 region has the DNA TGTGCCAGCGCGGGAACGGTGGGGGGGGTCTACGAGCAGTACGTC.

Note on this clone: An end of the junction differs from the germline gene, which may be a read error. CDR3 coding DNA: TGTGCCAGCAGCGTGATTGGCGCCAATGAGCAGTTCTTC. Its protein product is CASSVIGANEQFF. This chain joins TRBV5-1 and TRBJ2-1; D uncertain. The germline CDR1 and CDR2 sequences are SGHRS and YFSETQ. The CDR3 is made up of 13 amino acids.

The chain recombines TRBV19 with TRBJ2-7, with 10 positions matching TRBD1. The germline CDR1 and CDR2 sequences are LNHDA and SQIVND (reference sequence). V shed 4 bases, J shed 8 bases, and the junction held 8 bases outside the gene matches. This CDR3 comprises 14 residues. This CDR3 reads CASSTSGQGSKQYF. For the CDR3, the DNA is TGTGCCAGTAGTACATCGGGACAGGGGAGTAAGCAGTACTTC.

The V and J genes are TRBV29-1 and TRBJ2-4, with 8 bases that match TRBD1. This CDR3 region has 12 residues. After removal of 4 bases from V and 5 bases from J, the junction contained 1 base not matched to a gene. Germline lookup yields CDR1 SQVTM and CDR2 ANQGSEA. CDR3 in DNA: TGCAGCGTTGTGGGACAGGAAAACATTCAGTACTTC. It translates to CSVVGQENIQYF.

The chain is built from TRBV6-2 or TRBV6-3 and TRBJ1-4; D call uncertain. Germline lookup yields CDR1 MNHEY and CDR2 SVGEGT. This CDR3 has 14 residues. V gave up 1 base and J gave up 5 bases, with 8 bases separating them. The CDR3 nucleotides read TGTGCCAGCAGTTACTTTACCGAAAATGAAAAACTGTTTTTT. The encoded protein is CASSYFTENEKLFF.

In its sample, this clone was seen once. This rearrangement joins TRBV4-3 to TRBJ1-6; unclear D gene. The CDR3 length is 15 residues. Trimming shortened V by 0 bases and J by 7 bases, and 10 bases separated the two germline ends. Germline CDR1 is LGHNA and CDR2 is YSLEER. CDR3 residues: CASSQERFANSPLHF. CDR3 bases: TGCGCCAGCAGCCAAGAACGGTTTGCGAATTCACCCCTCCACTTT.

J is TRBJ1-1 and V is TRBV6-5, with D perhaps TRBD1 (5 bases). This CDR3 region has 16 residues. Per the germline V gene, CDR1 is MNHEY and CDR2 is SVGAGI. Trimming removed 0 bases at V and 1 base at J, with 12 bases between. The CDR3 here is CASSYSFRQGNTEAFF. The CDR3 DNA sequence: TGTGCCAGCAGTTACTCCTTCAGGCAGGGGAACACTGAAGCTTTCTTT.

This sequence joins TRBV5-6 and TRBJ1-3, with 8 positions matching TRBD1. Germline V lookup: CDR1 SGHDT, CDR2 YYEEEE. Trimming cost V 0 bases and J 0 bases; bases outside gene matches: 2. The CDR3 extends over 16 amino acids. The CDR3 nucleotides read TGTGCCAGCAGCTTGGGGGACAGGCCCTCTGGAAACACCATATATTTT. Its protein product is CASSLGDRPSGNTIYF.

The rearrangement links TRBV6-6 to TRBJ1-4, with D unresolved. The ends were cut back, 5 bases at V and 14 bases at J, with 15 bases in the middle. CDR3 length equals 12 residues. In germline, CDR1 is MNHNY, CDR2 SVGAGI (reference sequence). CDR3 in amino acids: CASSLLLDLLFF. The CDR3 DNA sequence: TGTGCCAGCAGTCTGTTACTAGATCTTCTGTTTTTT.

The chain links TRBV19 to TRBJ1-2; D not certain. The V gene's germline CDR1 is LNHDA and CDR2 SQIVND (reference sequence). Between the trimmed V and J ends, which lost 3 bases and 6 bases, there was a span of 11 bases. This CDR3 has 13 residues. Here the CDR3 reads CASSMWGRDGYTF. DNA for the CDR3: TGTGCCAGTAGTATGTGGGGTCGGGATGGCTACACCTTC.

CDR3 in amino acids: CASTAVDTQYF. CDR3 DNA: TGTGCCAGTACAGCCGTTGATACGCAGTATTTT. This chain joins TRBV19 and TRBJ2-3, with D hard to call. The CDR3 sequence is 11 residues long. Deletions cut 7 bases from V and 6 bases from J, with 8 bases between. The germline V gene encodes CDR1 LNHDA and CDR2 SQIVND (reference sequence).

V usage is TRBV5-4 and J usage is TRBJ2-5; a possible D gene is TRBD2 (7 bases). The CDR3 sequence is 15 residues long. V dropped 4 bases and J dropped 3 bases, with 16 bases sitting between them. The germline gives CDR1 SGHNT, CDR2 YYREEE (reference sequence). The CDR3 coding sequence is TGTGCCAGCAGCCGAGGGGGGGGCGCAGAAGAGACCCAGTACTTC. It is translated as CASSRGGGAEETQYF. The whole variable domain, remainder taken from reference TRBV5-4 and TRBJ2-5, is ETGVTQSPTHLIKTRGQQVTLRCSSQSGHNTVSWYQQALGQGPQFIFQYYREEENGRGNFPPRFSGLQFPNYSSELNVNALELDDSALYLCASSRGGGAEETQYFGPGTRLLVL.

The V call is TRBV24-1, the J call TRBJ2-2; TRBD1 might be the D (6 bases). Germline assignment: CDR1 KGHDR and CDR2 SFDVKD. The CDR3 has 15 amino acids. Trimming removed 4 bases at V and 6 bases at J, with 14 bases between. CDR3 amino acids: CATSDYRVPAGELFF. CDR3 bases: TGTGCCACCAGTGACTACAGGGTACCCGCCGGGGAGCTGTTTTTT.

The chain has TRBV12-5 and TRBJ1-1; 9 nucleotides match TRBD1. This CDR3 is built from 15 residues. In germline, CDR1 is LGHNT, CDR2 FRNRAP. V was pared by 5 bases and J by 2 bases, with 6 bases of the junction left unmatched. The CDR3 sequence is CASGRVQGANTEAFF. Written as DNA, the CDR3 is TGTGCTAGTGGTCGGGTACAGGGGGCCAACACTGAAGCTTTCTTT.

The chain couples TRBV3-1 (or the pseudogene TRBV3-2) to TRBJ1-3, with D possibly TRBD1 on 6 matching bases. Trimming stripped 2 bases from V and 0 bases from J, with 8 bases between. This CDR3 contains 15 residues. Germline CDR1 and CDR2: LGHDT and YNNKEL (reference sequence). CDR3 in amino acids: CASSQTGHSGNTIYF. CDR3 in DNA: TGTGCCAGCAGCCAAACGGGACACTCTGGAAACACCATATATTTT.

This chain connects TRBV20-1 to TRBJ2-4, with D perhaps assigned TRBD1 or TRBD2 (5 bases each). In germline, CDR1 is DFQATT, CDR2 SNEGSKA (reference sequence). The CDR3 extends over 11 amino acids. Deletions cut 1 base from V and 9 bases from J, with 7 bases between. The CDR3 protein is CSARGGAIQYF. The DNA for the CDR3 is TGCAGTGCTAGAGGAGGGGCCATTCAGTACTTC.

The V call is TRBV5-8, the J call TRBJ1-6, with D possibly being TRBD1 (6 bases). The germline gives CDR1 SGHTS, CDR2 YDEGEE. The CDR3 runs 14 residues. V was cut by 3 bases and J by 7 bases, with 11 bases left in between. CDR3 sequence (DNA): TGTGCCAGCAGCTACCGGGGGCAGAATTCACCCCTCCACTTT. Translation: CASSYRGQNSPLHF.